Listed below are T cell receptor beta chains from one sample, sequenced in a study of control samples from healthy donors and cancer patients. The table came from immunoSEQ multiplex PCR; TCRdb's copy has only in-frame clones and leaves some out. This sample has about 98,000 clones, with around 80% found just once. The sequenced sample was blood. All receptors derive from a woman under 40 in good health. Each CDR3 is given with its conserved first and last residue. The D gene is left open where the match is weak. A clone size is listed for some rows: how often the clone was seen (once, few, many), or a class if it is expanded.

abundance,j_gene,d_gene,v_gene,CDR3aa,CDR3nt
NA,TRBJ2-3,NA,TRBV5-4,CASSGRITEGDTQYF,TGTGCCAGCAGCGGCAGGATAACCGAGGGAGATACGCAGTATTTT
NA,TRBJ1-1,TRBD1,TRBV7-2,CASSPGQGLNTEAFF,TGTGCCAGCAGCCCAGGACAGGGTTTGAACACTGAAGCTTTCTTT
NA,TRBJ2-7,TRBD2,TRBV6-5,CASSYFSGGVQYF,TGTGCCAGCAGTTACTTTAGCGGGGGTGTGCAGTACTTC
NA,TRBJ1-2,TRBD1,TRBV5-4,CASSGGQGFYGYTF,TGTGCCAGCAGCGGGGGACAGGGTTTTTATGGCTACACCTTC
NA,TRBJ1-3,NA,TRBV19,CASSISVAPGNTIYF,TGTGCCAGTAGTATATCCGTGGCTCCTGGAAACACCATATATTTT
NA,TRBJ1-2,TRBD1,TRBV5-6,CASSPNWDSLYGYTF,TGTGCCAGCAGCCCAAACTGGGACAGCCTCTATGGCTACACCTTC
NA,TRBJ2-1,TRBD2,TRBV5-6,CASSLSSGGYNEQFF,TGTGCCAGCAGCTTGTCTAGCGGGGGGTACAATGAGCAGTTCTTC
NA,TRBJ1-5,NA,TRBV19,CASSIPGESNQPQHF,TGTGCCAGTAGTATCCCAGGGGAGAGCAATCAGCCCCAGCATTTT
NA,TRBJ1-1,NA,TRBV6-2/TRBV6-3,CASSAWGRSNTEAFF,TGTGCCAGCAGTGCCTGGGGGAGGTCGAACACTGAAGCTTTCTTT
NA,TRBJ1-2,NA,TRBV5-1,CASSPPGYRGYTF,TGCGCCAGCAGTCCACCAGGGTACCGGGGCTACACCTTC
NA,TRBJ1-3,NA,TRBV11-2,CASSIARTSGNTIYF,TGTGCCAGCAGCATTGCCCGGACCTCTGGAAACACCATATATTTT
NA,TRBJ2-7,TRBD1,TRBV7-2,CASSSPGQGVYEQYF,TGTGCCAGCAGCTCACCGGGACAGGGGGTCTACGAGCAGTACTTC
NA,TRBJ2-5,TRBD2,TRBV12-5,CASGSTSGGQSKPQETQYF,TGTGCTAGTGGTTCGACTAGCGGGGGGCAAAGCAAACCGCAAGAGACCCAGTACTTC
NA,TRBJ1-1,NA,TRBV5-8,CASSRTKNTEAFF,TGTGCCAGCAGCCGTACAAAGAACACTGAAGCTTTCTTT
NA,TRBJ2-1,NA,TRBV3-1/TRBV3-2,CASSPPTARGPPYNEQFF,TGTGCCAGCAGCCCCCCTACGGCGCGGGGACCCCCCTACAATGAGCAGTTCTTC
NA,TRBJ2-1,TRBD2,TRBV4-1,CASSQEASGVYNEQFF,TGCGCCAGCAGCCAAGAGGCTAGCGGGGTCTACAATGAGCAGTTCTTC
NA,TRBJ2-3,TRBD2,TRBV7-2,CASSLQLAGPSTDTQYF,TGTGCCAGCAGCTTACAACTAGCGGGGCCTAGCACAGATACGCAGTATTTT
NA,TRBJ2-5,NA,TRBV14,CASSQDGSIGGRGTQYF,TGTGCCAGCAGCCAAGATGGGAGTATTGGGGGTAGAGGGACCCAGTACTTC
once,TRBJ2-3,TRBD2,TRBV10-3,CAISEPRLAGGSDTQYF,TGTGCCATCAGTGAGCCGAGACTAGCGGGTGGGTCAGATACGCAGTATTTT
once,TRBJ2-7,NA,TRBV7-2,CASSLDYTEQYF,TGTGCCAGCAGCTTAGACTACACGGAACAGTACTTC
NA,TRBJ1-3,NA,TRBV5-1,CASSPRSSGSSGNTIYF,TGCGCCAGCAGCCCTAGGAGTTCAGGGAGCTCTGGAAACACCATATATTTT
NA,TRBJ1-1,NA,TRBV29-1,CSVPSGERVAFF,TGCAGCGTTCCATCGGGGGAAAGGGTGGCTTTCTTT
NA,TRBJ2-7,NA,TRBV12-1,CASSHRVRSYEQYF,TGTGCCAGCAGCCATAGGGTCCGCTCCTACGAGCAGTACTTC
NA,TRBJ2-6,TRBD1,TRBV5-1,CASGYRDSIRSGANVLTF,TGCGCCAGCGGCTACCGGGACAGTATTAGGTCTGGGGCCAACGTCCTGACTTTC
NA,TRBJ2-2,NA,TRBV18,CASSRLDGTGELFF,TGTGCCAGCTCACGACTAGACGGCACCGGGGAGCTGTTTTTT
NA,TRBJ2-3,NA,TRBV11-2,CASSLERGGSDTQYF,TGTGCCAGCAGCTTAGAAAGGGGGGGGTCAGATACGCAGTATTTT
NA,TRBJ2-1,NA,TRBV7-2,CASSFRARRPYNEQFF,TGTGCCAGCAGTTTCCGGGCACGGAGACCCTACAATGAGCAGTTCTTC
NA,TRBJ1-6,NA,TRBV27,CASSLQGSYNSPLHF,TGTGCCAGCAGTTTACAGGGTTCCTATAATTCACCCCTCCACTTT
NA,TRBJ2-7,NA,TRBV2,CASRPGARVSEQYF,TGTGCCAGCAGGCCGGGGGCCAGGGTAAGCGAGCAGTACTTC
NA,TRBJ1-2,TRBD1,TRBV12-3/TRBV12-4,CASSSDRDYGYTF,TGTGCCAGCAGTTCAGACAGGGACTATGGCTACACCTTC
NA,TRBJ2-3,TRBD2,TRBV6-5,CASRTGGISTDTQYF,TGTGCCAGCAGAACGGGGGGAATTAGCACAGATACGCAGTATTTT
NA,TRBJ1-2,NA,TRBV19,CASSMLAYGYTF,TGTGCCAGTAGTATGCTGGCGTATGGCTACACCTTC
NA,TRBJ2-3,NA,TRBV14,CASSQDEWGGPQYF,TGTGCCAGCAGCCAAGACGAGTGGGGGGGCCCGCAGTATTTT
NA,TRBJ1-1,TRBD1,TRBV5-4,CASSWGQGLSEAFF,TGTGCCAGCAGCTGGGGACAGGGGCTGTCTGAAGCTTTCTTT
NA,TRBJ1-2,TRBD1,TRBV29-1,CSAGQGAGYGYTF,TGCAGCGCCGGACAGGGGGCTGGCTATGGCTACACCTTC
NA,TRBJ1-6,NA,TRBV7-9,CASSLPGADNSPLHF,TGTGCCAGCAGCTTACCGGGGGCCGATAATTCACCCCTCCACTTT
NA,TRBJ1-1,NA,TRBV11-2,CASKDKLNTEAFF,TGTGCCAGCAAGGACAAATTGAACACTGAAGCTTTCTTT
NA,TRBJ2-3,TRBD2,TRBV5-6,CASRTSLRTDTQYF,TGTGCCAGCAGGACTAGCCTTCGCACAGATACGCAGTATTTT
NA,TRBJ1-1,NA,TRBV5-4,CVSSRSGTPDTEAFF,TGTGTCAGCAGCCGGTCCGGGACACCAGACACTGAAGCTTTCTTT
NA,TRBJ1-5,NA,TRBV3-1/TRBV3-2,CASSPKGGDQPQHF,TGTGCCAGCAGCCCCAAGGGAGGGGATCAGCCCCAGCATTTT
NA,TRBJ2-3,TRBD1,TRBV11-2,CASKTGTGGRGTDTQYF,TGTGCCAGCAAAACCGGGACAGGGGGGAGAGGCACAGATACGCAGTATTTT
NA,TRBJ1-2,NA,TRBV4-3,CASSQEARGGYGYTF,TGCGCCAGCAGCCAAGAAGCGAGAGGCGGCTATGGCTACACCTTC
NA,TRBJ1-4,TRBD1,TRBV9,CASSVSGGREKLFF,TGTGCCAGCAGCGTGTCAGGGGGCCGTGAAAAACTGTTTTTT
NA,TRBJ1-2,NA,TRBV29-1,CSVGLGPSNYGYTF,TGCAGCGTTGGTCTTGGACCGAGTAACTATGGCTACACCTTC
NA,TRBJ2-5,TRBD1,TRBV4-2,CASSQVQDRQETQYF,TGTGCCAGCAGCCAAGTTCAGGACAGGCAAGAGACCCAGTACTTC
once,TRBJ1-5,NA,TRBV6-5,CASKLGTQPQHF,TGTGCCAGCAAACTGGGGACTCAGCCCCAGCATTTT
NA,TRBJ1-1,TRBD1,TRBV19,CASSMSHRGIMNTEAFF,TGTGCCAGTAGTATGTCCCACAGGGGGATCATGAACACTGAAGCTTTCTTT
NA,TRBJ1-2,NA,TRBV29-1,CSVEVVTYYGYTF,TGCAGCGTTGAGGTAGTTACTTACTATGGCTACACCTTC
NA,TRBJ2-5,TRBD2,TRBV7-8,CASSRRGGALETQYF,TGTGCCAGCAGCCGTCGCGGGGGAGCGTTGGAGACCCAGTACTTC
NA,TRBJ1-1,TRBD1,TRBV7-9,CASSTRDRVAEAFF,TGTGCCAGCAGCACCCGGGACAGGGTGGCTGAAGCTTTCTTT
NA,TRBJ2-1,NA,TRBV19,CASSMRAEQFF,TGTGCCAGTAGCATGCGCGCTGAGCAGTTCTTC
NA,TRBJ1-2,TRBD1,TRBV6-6,CASSYSGPGGGNGYTF,TGTGCCAGCAGTTACTCCGGGCCGGGAGGGGGCAATGGCTACACCTTC
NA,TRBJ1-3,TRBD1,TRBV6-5,CASRQGTGYTIYF,TGTGCCAGCCGCCAGGGGACAGGATACACCATATATTTT
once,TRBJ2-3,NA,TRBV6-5,CASRLLAGQYF,TGTGCCAGCAGACTCCTAGCCGGGCAGTATTTT
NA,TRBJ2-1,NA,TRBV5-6,CASRFLVLAPSSYNEQFF,TGTGCCAGCAGATTCCTGGTACTAGCACCCAGCTCCTACAATGAGCAGTTCTTC
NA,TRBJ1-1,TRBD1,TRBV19,CASSLLTGTGVTEAFF,TGTGCCAGTAGCCTCCTAACCGGGACAGGGGTCACTGAAGCTTTCTTT
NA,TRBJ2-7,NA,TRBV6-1,CASSEDGSYEQYF,TGTGCCAGCAGTGAGGACGGATCCTACGAGCAGTACTTC
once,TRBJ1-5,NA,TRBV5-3,CARSSLSSGSNQPQHF,TGTGCCAGAAGCTCCCTTTCTTCCGGGAGCAATCAGCCCCAGCATTTT
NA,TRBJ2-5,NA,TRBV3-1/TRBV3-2,CASSQVGRRETQYF,TGTGCCAGCAGCCAAGTGGGGCGGAGGGAGACCCAGTACTTC